The 20 T cell receptor beta chains given below trace back to one sample, sequenced in a study of blood T cell repertoires in COVID-19. Data came from immunoSEQ multiplex PCR; TCRdb stores just in-frame clones and leaves some out. The sample yields 490,000 or so clones, about 88% seen once. Material: PBMCs or T cells enriched from blood (not recorded which). The source is a woman in her fifties or sixties who had recovered from COVID-19.

This chain links TRBV6-6 with TRBJ2-7, with 8 bases matching TRBD1. CDR1 and CDR2 (germline): MNHNY, SVGAGI (reference sequence). The CDR3 loop spans 16 amino acids. V trimming: 0 bases; J trimming: 4 bases; junction bases outside the gene matches: 8. The CDR3 DNA sequence: TGTGCCAGCAGTTACTCGGGGCCTGGGACAGGATACGAGCAGTACTTC. Its protein is CASSYSGPGTGYEQYF.

This clone was found a few times. CDR3 nucleotides: TGCGCCAGCAGCCAGACAGGGGAATATGGCTACACCTTC. This sequence encodes CASSQTGEYGYTF. The chain is built from TRBV5-1 and TRBJ1-2; TRBD1 agrees at 8 bases. The CDR3 extends over 13 amino acids. V shed 4 bases, J shed 5 bases, and the junction held 4 bases outside the gene matches. Germline lookup yields CDR1 SGHRS and CDR2 YFSETQ.

The chain recombines TRBV6-6 with TRBJ2-2; TRBD1 aligns across 7 bases. The germline V gene encodes CDR1 MNHNY and CDR2 SVGAGI (reference sequence). V shed 6 bases and J 4 bases; nucleotides not matched to a gene: 8. This CDR3 is 15 amino acids long. Written as DNA, the CDR3 is TGTGCCAGCAGCTCCGGGACAGCCAGCACCGGGGAGCTGTTTTTT. Protein sequence: CASSSGTASTGELFF.

This clone was observed a handful of times. The chain joins TRBV7-6 to TRBJ2-1, with D maybe TRBD2 (5 bases). The germline V gene has CDR1 SGHVS and CDR2 FNYEAQ. This CDR3 contains 15 residues. V shed 4 bases and J shed 1 base, with 11 bases lying between them. The CDR3 region is CASSSGLLSYNEQFF. The CDR3 DNA follows: TGTGCCAGCAGCTCCGGACTCCTTTCCTACAATGAGCAGTTCTTC.

The chain recombines TRBV9 with TRBJ2-2; 8 positions agree with TRBD1. V dropped 2 bases and J dropped 1; count of bases not matched to a gene: 4. The CDR3 covers 16 residues. The germline V gene encodes CDR1 SGDLS and CDR2 YYNGEE. In nucleotides, the CDR3 is TGTGCCAGCAGCGTCCGGACAGGGATGAACACCGGGGAGCTGTTTTTT. Encoded protein: CASSVRTGMNTGELFF.

The chain carries TRBV3-1 (or the pseudogene TRBV3-2) and TRBJ1-6; D unclear. In germline, CDR1 is LGHDT, CDR2 YNNKEL (reference sequence). The CDR3 sequence is 16 residues long. The ends were cut back, 4 bases at V and 7 bases at J, with 17 bases in the middle. CDR3 loop: CASSRPGGTGNSPLHF. CDR3 DNA sequence: TGTGCCAGCAGCCGCCCCGGCGGTACTGGGAATTCACCCCTCCACTTT.

The chain uses TRBV6-5 and TRBJ1-2; D not resolved. The CDR3 loop spans 16 amino acids. Germline V gives CDR1 MNHEY, CDR2 SVGAGI. V was cut by 0 bases and J by 2 bases, with 13 bases left in between. The CDR3 loop is CASSYSGDGINYGYTF. The CDR3 nucleotides read TGTGCCAGCAGTTACTCGGGCGACGGGATAAACTATGGCTACACCTTC.

About this clone itself: This sample includes further DNA sequences coding for the same CDR3. The rearrangement joins TRBV27 to TRBJ1-5; unclear D gene. Per the germline V gene, CDR1 is MNHEY and CDR2 is SMNVEV (reference sequence). CDR3 size: 13 residues. The germline V and J ends were trimmed by 6 bases and 0 bases, with 6 bases remaining between them. CDR3 nucleotide sequence: TGTGCCAGCAGCCCTAATAGCAATCAGCCCCAGCATTTT. Its translation is CASSPNSNQPQHF.

The DNA of the CDR3 is TGTGCCAGCAGCCCAAGACAAAGCTCCTATAATTCACCCCTCCACTTT. Translated, it gives CASSPRQSSYNSPLHF. The J gene is TRBJ1-6, the V gene TRBV14, with no clear D. Trimming pared 4 bases from V and 0 bases from J, leaving 10 bases between. The V gene's germline CDR1 is SGHDN and CDR2 FVKESK. The CDR3 runs 16 residues.

V gene TRBV25-1 combines with J gene TRBJ2-7; D is possibly TRBD1 (5 bases). V dropped 3 bases and J dropped 6 bases, with 12 bases sitting between them. CDR1 MGHDK and CDR2 SYGVNS come from the germline V gene. The CDR3 runs 13 residues. CDR3 protein: CASSDPQGSEQYF. In nucleotides, the CDR3 is TGTGCCAGCAGTGATCCCCAGGGATCCGAGCAGTACTTC.

The chain uses TRBV24-1 and TRBJ1-5; 10 bases match TRBD1. Per germline, CDR1 KGHDR and CDR2 SFDVKD. The CDR3 length is 18 residues. V lost 4 bases and J lost 0; bases outside the gene matches: 8. CDR3: CATSDRPGTGDSNQPQHF. DNA for the CDR3: TGTGCCACCAGTGACCGTCCCGGGACAGGGGATAGCAATCAGCCCCAGCATTTT.

The chain uses TRBV10-3 and TRBJ2-5; perhaps TRBD1 as D (6 bases). CDR1 is ENHRY, CDR2 SYGVKD, per germline. The CDR3 extends over 13 amino acids. Trimming left V 4 bases short and J 5 bases short, with 11 bases between. The CDR3 DNA is TGTGCCATCAGTGCGGGCAGGGGCGAGACCCAGTACTTC. Amino acids: CAISAGRGETQYF.

The chain carries TRBV24-1 and TRBJ1-5; D not certain. Germline V gives CDR1 KGHDR, CDR2 SFDVKD. V dropped 4 bases and J dropped 3 bases, with 12 bases sitting between them. The CDR3 runs 15 residues. The chain's CDR3 is CATSDSRRINQPQHF. CDR3 nucleotides: TGTGCCACCAGTGACTCTCGCAGGATCAATCAGCCCCAGCATTTT.

This chain uses TRBV19 with TRBJ1-1; D remains unclear. The V end lost 7 bases, the J end lost 1 base, and 7 bases lay between the germline ends. This CDR3 comprises 12 residues. The V gene's germline CDR1 is LNHDA and CDR2 SQIVND (reference sequence). The CDR3 DNA is TGTGCCAGTAACTGGAGGAACACTGAAGCTTTCTTT. Translation: CASNWRNTEAFF.

V is TRBV3-1 (or the pseudogene TRBV3-2) and J is TRBJ2-1, with no clear D. Trimming left V 0 bases short and J 9 bases short, with 6 bases between. Germline CDR1 is LGHDT and CDR2 is YNNKEL (reference sequence). The CDR3 is 12 amino acids. CDR3 protein: CASSQDIREQFF. Written as DNA, the CDR3 is TGTGCCAGCAGCCAAGATATCCGTGAGCAGTTCTTC.

CDR3 in DNA: TGTGCCAGCAGTTTAAAGACATCGGAGACCCAGTACTTC. This gives the protein CASSLKTSETQYF. The chain uses TRBV12-3 or TRBV12-4 and TRBJ2-5, with D uncertain. The CDR3 has 13 amino acids. Trimming shortened V by 2 bases and J by 5 bases, and 9 bases separated the two germline ends.

The chain employs TRBV5-1 and TRBJ2-1; 7 positions match TRBD1. CDR3 size: 17 residues. J lost 2 bases, V lost 0 bases, and 8 bases had no gene match. Germline lookup yields CDR1 SGHRS and CDR2 YFSETQ. CDR3 in DNA: TGCGCCAGCAGCTTGGCTTACACAGGGGCCCCCTACAATGAGCAGTTCTTC. This translates into CASSLAYTGAPYNEQFF. Combining the CDR3 with reference TRBV5-1 and TRBJ2-1 gives the whole variable domain KAGVTQTPRYLIKTRGQQVTLSCSPISGHRSVSWYQQTPGQGLQFLFEYFSETQRNKGNFPGRFSGRQFSNSRSEMNVSTLELGDSALYLCASSLAYTGAPYNEQFFGPGTRLTVL.

The genes are TRBV4-2 and TRBJ2-7; 8 bases align to TRBD2. This CDR3 spans 15 amino acids. V shed 0 bases and J 4 bases; nucleotides not matched to a gene: 5. Germline values: CDR1 LGHNA, CDR2 YNFKEQ. In DNA form, the CDR3 reads TGTGCCAGCAGCCAAGAATTAGCGGGGCTGTACGAGCAGTACTTC. It encodes CASSQELAGLYEQYF.

The V and J genes are TRBV5-1 and TRBJ2-1; TRBD2 aligns across 13 bases. Germline values: CDR1 SGHRS, CDR2 YFSETQ. V was pared by 4 bases and J by 5 bases, with 3 bases of the junction left unmatched. The CDR3 spans 15 residues. The CDR3 coding sequence is TGCGCCAGCAGCGCGGGACTAGCGGGGAACAATGAGCAGTTCTTC. This codes for CASSAGLAGNNEQFF.

The genes are TRBV11-3 and TRBJ2-2, with 9 positions matching TRBD2. Germline V gene data show CDR1 as SGHNT and CDR2 as YENEEA. V lost 0 bases, J lost 1 base, and 6 bases stayed unmatched. This CDR3 region has 18 residues. The CDR3 DNA reads TGTGCCAGCAGCTTAGATCAAGCGGGGGGCGGGAACACCGGGGAGCTGTTTTTT. Its protein is CASSLDQAGGGNTGELFF.